What follows are 16 T cell receptor beta chains derived from one specimen sequenced in a study of T cell repertoires in cytomegalovirus infection. These receptors have no known antigen. TCRdb reanalysed the reads using MiXCR and keeps one entry per CDR3 protein. The repertoire includes 550,000 to 850,000 distinct CDR3 sequences, around a third of them detected once, and around a sixth sits in the top ten. The sample was cultured PBMCs, taken from culture after CMV antigen stimulation. All receptors derive from a human donor in good health (CMV status not recorded). Some clones in this sample may be carry-over from other donors' samples.

V and J are TRBV12-5 and TRBJ2-1; no clear D. Between the trimmed V and J ends, which lost 2 bases and 5 bases, there was a span of 4 bases. The CDR3 sequence is 12 residues long. Germline V gene data show CDR1 as LGHNT and CDR2 as FRNRAP. CDR3: CASGLSHNEQFF. CDR3 in DNA: TGTGCTAGTGGTTTGTCACACAATGAGCAGTTCTTC.

This clonotype came up a few times. The gene calls are TRBV7-2 and TRBJ2-3; 7 bases line up with TRBD2. The germline V gene encodes CDR1 SGHTA and CDR2 FQGNSA. CDR3 length equals 13 residues. With V trimmed by 4 bases and J by 7 bases, 5 bases remained unmatched. CDR3 nucleotide sequence: TGTGCCAGCAGCTCCAGCGGGGTTAATACGCAGTATTTT. Amino acid sequence: CASSSSGVNTQYF.

The V and J genes are TRBV7-2 and TRBJ2-2; D gene ambiguous. Germline-derived CDR1 and CDR2 are SGHTA and FQGNSA. The CDR3 is made up of 14 amino acids. V lost 5 bases and J lost 6, with 13 bases in between. CDR3 sequence (DNA): TGTGCCAGCAGCGAGCACCTAGAACCCGGGGAGCTGTTTTTT. Translated, it gives CASSEHLEPGELFF.

V is TRBV12-3 or TRBV12-4 and J is TRBJ2-5; D perhaps matches TRBD1 (6 bases). The V and J ends lost 6 bases and 3 bases respectively, with 11 bases between them. CDR3 length: 13 amino acids. CDR3 sequence reads: CASSSGTKETQYF. The CDR3 DNA follows: TGTGCCAGCAGCTCGGGGACAAAAGAGACCCAGTACTTC.

This clonotype has more than one count but fewer than ten. The genes are TRBV28 and TRBJ1-5, with 10 bases aligning to TRBD1. The CDR3 has 16 amino acids. Germline V gives CDR1 MDHEN, CDR2 SYDVKM. The V gene end was trimmed by 5 bases and the J gene end by 0 bases; junction bases not matched to a gene: 4. The CDR3, as DNA: TGTGCCAGCAGTCCCGGGGACAGGGGTAGCAATCAGCCCCAGCATTTT. This codes for CASSPGDRGSNQPQHF.

This rearrangement joins TRBV15 to TRBJ2-3; TRBD1 or TRBD2 may be the D gene (6 bases each). V lost 8 bases to trimming and J lost 2 bases, with 14 bases between them. The CDR3 totals 14 residues. The germline CDR1 and CDR2 sequences are LNHNV and YYDKDF (reference sequence). The CDR3 nucleotides read TGTGCCACCTCGCCGGGGGCCCTCACAGATACGCAGTATTTT. Translation: CATSPGALTDTQYF.

This clonotype was seen a few times. The rearrangement links TRBV5-4 to TRBJ2-3; a possible D gene is TRBD2 (6 bases). The CDR3 is 17 residues long. Looked up from germline, CDR1 is SGHNT and CDR2 is YYREEE (reference sequence). The ends were cut back, 4 bases at V and 3 bases at J, with 21 bases in the middle. The CDR3 region is CASSAPGTQIGTDTQYF. In DNA, the CDR3 is TGTGCCAGCAGCGCGCCCGGGACTCAAATAGGGACAGATACGCAGTATTTT.

The chain has TRBV6-5 and TRBJ2-1; 11 bases align to TRBD2. V shed 3 bases and J 6 bases; nucleotides not matched to a gene: 10. Germline V gene sequence: CDR1 MNHEY, CDR2 SVGAGI. The CDR3 runs to 17 residues. The CDR3 sequence: CASSYGSGRAGRNEQFF. CDR3 coding DNA: TGTGCCAGCAGTTATGGTAGCGGGAGGGCCGGGCGCAATGAGCAGTTCTTC.

This clonotype has just one count. V usage is TRBV7-2 and J usage is TRBJ2-1, with a tentative D call TRBD1 (7 bases). Trimming stripped 6 bases from V and 6 bases from J, with 15 bases between. CDR1 is SGHTA and CDR2 is FQGNSA in the germline V gene. The CDR3 spans 14 residues. The CDR3, as DNA: TGTGCCAGCAGAAGGGAGGACAGGCGCAATGAGCAGTTCTTC. Encoded protein: CASRREDRRNEQFF. Supplemented by reference TRBV7-2 and TRBJ2-1, the full variable domain reads GAGVSQSPSNKVTEKGKDVELRCDPISGHTALYWYRQSLGQGLEFLIYFQGNSAPDKSGLPSDRFSAERTGGSVSTLTIQRTQQEDSAVYLCASRREDRRNEQFFGPGTRLTVL.

J is TRBJ1-2 and V is TRBV20-1, with TRBD1 as a possible D gene (6 bases). Per the germline V gene, CDR1 is DFQATT and CDR2 is SNEGSKA (reference sequence). CDR3 length equals 13 residues. V was trimmed by 3 bases and J by 4 bases, leaving 12 bases between them. The CDR3, as DNA: TGCAGTGCTAGCCAACAGGGACCCTATGGCTACACCTTC. Its protein is CSASQQGPYGYTF.

The chain links TRBV6-5 to TRBJ2-5; D possibly corresponds to TRBD2 (5 bases). Between the trimmed V and J ends, which lost 5 bases and 3 bases, there was a span of 16 bases. The germline V gene encodes CDR1 MNHEY and CDR2 SVGAGI. This CDR3 contains 15 residues. The CDR3 region has the DNA TGTGCCAGCAGTCCTCTGAGCATGGGAGAAGAGACCCAGTACTTC. Amino acid sequence: CASSPLSMGEETQYF.

The chain uses TRBV5-5 and TRBJ2-1; 13 nucleotides align to TRBD2. Losses at the gene ends were 4 bases for V and 7 bases for J; bases not matched to a gene: 14. In germline, CDR1 is SGHKS, CDR2 YYEKEE (reference sequence). This CDR3 is 18 amino acids long. DNA for the CDR3: TGTGCCAGCAGCCGAACTACTAGCGGGGGGGCCGGGGAGAATGAGCAGTTCTTC. It yields the protein CASSRTTSGGAGENEQFF.

CDR3 sequence reads: CASSMYGLAGNEQYF. As DNA, the CDR3 is TGTGCCAGCAGCATGTACGGACTAGCGGGGAACGAGCAGTACTTC. The chain couples TRBV7-9 to TRBJ2-7, with 12 bases that match TRBD2. With 5 bases clipped from V and 5 bases from J, the junction kept 7 bases outside the gene matches. Germline V CDR1 and CDR2: SEHNR, FQNEAQ (reference sequence). CDR3 size: 15 residues.

This chain connects TRBV2 to TRBJ2-1; D gene uncertain. The CDR3 consists of 12 residues. Germline V CDR1 and CDR2: SNHLY, FYNNEI. V lost 5 bases and J lost 10, with 12 bases in between. CDR3 nucleotide sequence: TGTGCCAGCAGTCATCCTGGCGCCGAGCAGTTCTTC. It yields the protein CASSHPGAEQFF. Looking up the rest from reference TRBV2 and TRBJ2-1 gives the full variable domain: EPEVTQTPSHQVTQMGQEVILRCVPISNHLYFYWYRQILGQKVEFLVSFYNNEISEKSEIFDDQFSVERPDGSNFTLKIRSTKLEDSAMYFCASSHPGAEQFFGPGTRLTVL.

The rearrangement uses TRBV2 and TRBJ1-2; D might be TRBD1 (5 bases). Trimming took off 10 bases at V and 6 bases at J, with 18 bases between the two ends. Germline lookup yields CDR1 SNHLY and CDR2 FYNNEI. CDR3 length equals 13 residues. CDR3 loop: CATDVQEADGYTF. Written as DNA, the CDR3 is TGTGCCACCGACGTACAGGAGGCGGATGGCTACACCTTC.

V gene TRBV2 combines with J gene TRBJ1-2; no clear D. The CDR3 contains 14 residues. Germline loops: CDR1 SNHLY, CDR2 FYNNEI. Trimming took off 3 bases at V and 5 bases at J, with 13 bases between the two ends. CDR3 protein: CASSDPDRTYGYTF. The CDR3 DNA reads TGTGCCAGCAGTGACCCGGACCGGACTTATGGCTACACCTTC.